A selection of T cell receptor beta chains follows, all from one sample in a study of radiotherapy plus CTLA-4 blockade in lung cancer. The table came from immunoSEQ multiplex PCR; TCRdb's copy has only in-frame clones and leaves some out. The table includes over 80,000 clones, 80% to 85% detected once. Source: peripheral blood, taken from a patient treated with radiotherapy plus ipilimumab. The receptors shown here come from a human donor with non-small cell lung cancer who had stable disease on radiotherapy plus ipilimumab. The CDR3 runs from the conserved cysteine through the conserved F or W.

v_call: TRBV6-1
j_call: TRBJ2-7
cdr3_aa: CASRGANEQYF

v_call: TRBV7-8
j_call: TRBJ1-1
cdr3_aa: CASSTSQVLNTEAFF

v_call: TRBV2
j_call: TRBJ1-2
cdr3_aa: CASSQGAERRGYTF

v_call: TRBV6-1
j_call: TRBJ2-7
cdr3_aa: CASSPTSGPYEQYF

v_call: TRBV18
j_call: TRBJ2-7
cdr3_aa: CASSPQGGKEQYF

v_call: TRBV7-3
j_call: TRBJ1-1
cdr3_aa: CASSLTARAEAFF

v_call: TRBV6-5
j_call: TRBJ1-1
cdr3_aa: CASSPDRRNTEAFF

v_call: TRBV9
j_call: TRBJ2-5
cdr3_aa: CASSVGTQGWETQYF

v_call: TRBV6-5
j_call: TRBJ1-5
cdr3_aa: CASSGNRGNQPQHF

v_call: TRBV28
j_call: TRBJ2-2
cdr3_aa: CATAPPLGLATGELFF

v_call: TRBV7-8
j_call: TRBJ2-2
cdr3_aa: CASSLIVETGELFF

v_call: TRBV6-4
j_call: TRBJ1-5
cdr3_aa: CASSPTGGNQPQHF

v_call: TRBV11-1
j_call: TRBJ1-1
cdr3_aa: CASSLAAGPNTEAFF

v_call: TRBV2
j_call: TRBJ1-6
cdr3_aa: CATAGGSSYNSPLHF

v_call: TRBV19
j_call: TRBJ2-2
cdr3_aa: CASTRRAGEYTGELFF

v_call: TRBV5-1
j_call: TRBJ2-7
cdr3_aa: CASSLVSAYEQYF

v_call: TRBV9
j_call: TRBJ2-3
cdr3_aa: CASNSNTDTQYF

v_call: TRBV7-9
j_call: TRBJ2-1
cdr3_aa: CASSLMTSGRDYEQFF

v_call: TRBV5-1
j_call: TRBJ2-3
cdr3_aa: CASSLGASGAPTDTQYF

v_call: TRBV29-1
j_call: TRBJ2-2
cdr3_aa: CSVGQGWGTGELFF

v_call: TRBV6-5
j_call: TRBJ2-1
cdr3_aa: CASSLPPSPYNEQFF

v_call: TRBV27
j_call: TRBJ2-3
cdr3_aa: CASIVGDTQYF

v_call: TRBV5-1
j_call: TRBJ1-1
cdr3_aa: CASSLAGTPQGAFF

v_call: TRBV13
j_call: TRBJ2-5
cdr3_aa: CASSPRGETQYF

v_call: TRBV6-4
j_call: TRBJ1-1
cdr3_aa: CASSATENTEAFF

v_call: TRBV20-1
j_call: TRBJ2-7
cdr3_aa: CSVLGTYEQYF

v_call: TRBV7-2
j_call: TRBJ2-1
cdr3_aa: CASNPDGYNEQFF

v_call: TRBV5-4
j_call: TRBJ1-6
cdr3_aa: CASSSPGQGFTNSPLHF

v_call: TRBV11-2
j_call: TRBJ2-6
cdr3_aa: CASSLAGGNVLTF

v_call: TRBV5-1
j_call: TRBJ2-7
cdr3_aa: CASLEGTLSYEQYF

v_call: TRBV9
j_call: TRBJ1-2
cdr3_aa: CASSEGPHYGYTF

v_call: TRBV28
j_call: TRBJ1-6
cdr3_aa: CASSPDRINSPLHF

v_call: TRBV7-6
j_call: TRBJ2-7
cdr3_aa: CASSLGAGEYEQYF

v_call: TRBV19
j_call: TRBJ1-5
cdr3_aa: CASSIVESNQPQHF

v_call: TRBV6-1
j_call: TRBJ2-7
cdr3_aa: CASSAAVSSYEQYF

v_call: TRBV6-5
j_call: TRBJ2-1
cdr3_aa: CASSYRAGGPNEQFF

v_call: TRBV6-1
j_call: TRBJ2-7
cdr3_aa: CASSANPTYEQYF

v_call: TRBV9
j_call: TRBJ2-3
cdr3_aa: CASSVGTDLSTDTQYF

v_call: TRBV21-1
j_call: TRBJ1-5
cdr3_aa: CASSKDNQPQHF

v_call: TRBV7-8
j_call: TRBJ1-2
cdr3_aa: CASTPSNYGYTF

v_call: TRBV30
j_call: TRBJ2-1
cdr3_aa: CAWRVGGASYNEQFF

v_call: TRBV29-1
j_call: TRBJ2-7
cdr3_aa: CSVESVGGSGSYEQYF